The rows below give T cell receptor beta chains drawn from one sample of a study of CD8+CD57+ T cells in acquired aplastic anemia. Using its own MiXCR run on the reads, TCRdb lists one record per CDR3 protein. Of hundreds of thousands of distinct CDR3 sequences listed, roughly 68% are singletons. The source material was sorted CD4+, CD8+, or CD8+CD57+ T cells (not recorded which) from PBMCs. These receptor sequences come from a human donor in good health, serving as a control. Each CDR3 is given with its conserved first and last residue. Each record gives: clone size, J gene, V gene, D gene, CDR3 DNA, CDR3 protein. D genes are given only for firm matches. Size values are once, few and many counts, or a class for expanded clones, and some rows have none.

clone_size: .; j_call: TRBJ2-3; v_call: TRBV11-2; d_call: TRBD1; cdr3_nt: TGTGCCAGCAGCTTTAAAACAGGGGCAGATACGCAGTATTTT; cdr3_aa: CASSFKTGADTQYF
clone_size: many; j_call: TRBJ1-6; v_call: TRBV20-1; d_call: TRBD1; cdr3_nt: TGCAGTGCTAGGGGAACGAGACAGGGTAATTCACCCCTCCACTTT; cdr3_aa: CSARGTRQGNSPLHF
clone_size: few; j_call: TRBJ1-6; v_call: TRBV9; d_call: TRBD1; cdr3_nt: TGTGCCAGCAGCGAAGGTCCAGGGGGCGATAATTCACCCCTCCACTTT; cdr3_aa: CASSEGPGGDNSPLHF
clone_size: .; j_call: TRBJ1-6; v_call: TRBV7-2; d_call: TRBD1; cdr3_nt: TGTGTCAGCAGCTTAACCGGGACAGGGCCCCCTCGTAATTCACCCCTCCACTTT; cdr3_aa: CVSSLTGTGPPRNSPLHF
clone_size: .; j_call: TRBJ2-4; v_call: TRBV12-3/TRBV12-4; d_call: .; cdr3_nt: TGTGCCAGCAGCGGATCCAAAAACATTCAGTACTTC; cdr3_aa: CASSGSKNIQYF
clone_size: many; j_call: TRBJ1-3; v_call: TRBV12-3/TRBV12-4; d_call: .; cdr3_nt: TGTGCCAGCAGTTCAGGGGATGGAAACACCATATATTTT; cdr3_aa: CASSSGDGNTIYF
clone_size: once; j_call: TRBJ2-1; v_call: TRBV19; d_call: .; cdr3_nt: TGTGCCAGTAGTATAGACCGAGCGGTAGACTATGGCTACTTCTTC; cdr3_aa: CASSIDRAVDYGYFF
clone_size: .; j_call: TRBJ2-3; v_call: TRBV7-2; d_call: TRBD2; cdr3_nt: TGTGCCAGCAGCGTATTGGCGGGGGGGCTTCAGGGAAGAACTGATACGCAGTATTTT; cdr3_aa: CASSVLAGGLQGRTDTQYF
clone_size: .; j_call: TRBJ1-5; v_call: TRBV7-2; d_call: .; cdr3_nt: TGTGCCAGCAGCTCGTCCGAGGGTGGCCAGCCCCAGCAGTTT; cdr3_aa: CASSSSEGGQPQQF
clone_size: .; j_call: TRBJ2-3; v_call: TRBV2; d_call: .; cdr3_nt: TGTGCGATGAGACCCGGGTTGTCTCAAACTAGCACAGATACGCAGTATTTT; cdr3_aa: CAMRPGLSQTSTDTQYF
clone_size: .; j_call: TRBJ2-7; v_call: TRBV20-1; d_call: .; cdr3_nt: TGCAGTGCTACAGGCAACTCCTACGAGCAGTACTTC; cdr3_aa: CSATGNSYEQYF
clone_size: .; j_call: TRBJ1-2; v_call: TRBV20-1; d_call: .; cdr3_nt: TGCAGTTCCGGGGTTTCGGAGGGCTACACCTTC; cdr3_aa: CSSGVSEGYTF
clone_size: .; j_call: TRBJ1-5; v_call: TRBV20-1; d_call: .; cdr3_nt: TGCAGTGCTAGAACAGGGCCGAATCAGCCCCAGCATTTT; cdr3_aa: CSARTGPNQPQHF
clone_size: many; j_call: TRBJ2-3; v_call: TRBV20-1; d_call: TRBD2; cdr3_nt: TGCAGTGCTACGACTAGCGGGGCCTACATTAGCACAGATACGCAGTATTTT; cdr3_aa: CSATTSGAYISTDTQYF
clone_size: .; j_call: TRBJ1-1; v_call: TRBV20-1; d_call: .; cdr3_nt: TGCAGCGCTAGCCAGACTAGCGGGGGCACTGAAGCTTTCTTT; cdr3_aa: CSASQTSGGTEAFF
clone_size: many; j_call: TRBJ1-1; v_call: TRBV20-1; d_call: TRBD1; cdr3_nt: TGCAGTGCTACCCCCCTACAGGGGATAGGAATCACTGAAGCTTTCTTT; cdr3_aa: CSATPLQGIGITEAFF
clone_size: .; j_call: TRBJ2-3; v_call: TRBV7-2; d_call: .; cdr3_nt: TGTGCCAGCAGCGCGGGACACAGCACAGATACGCAGTATTTT; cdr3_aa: CASSAGHSTDTQYF
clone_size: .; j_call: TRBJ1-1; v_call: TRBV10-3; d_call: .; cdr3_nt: TGTGCCATCAGTGACCGGGACGGTAACACTGAAGCTTTCTTT; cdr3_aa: CAISDRDGNTEAFF
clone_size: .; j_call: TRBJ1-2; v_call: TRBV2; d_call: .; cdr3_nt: TGTGCCAGCAGCAGAGCAGGGACAAACTATGGCCACCCCTTT; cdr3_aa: CASSRAGTNYGHPF
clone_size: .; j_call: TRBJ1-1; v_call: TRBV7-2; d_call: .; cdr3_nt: TGTGCCAGCAGCTTAGGCGGATATGAAGCTGGCTTT; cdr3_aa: CASSLGGYEAGF
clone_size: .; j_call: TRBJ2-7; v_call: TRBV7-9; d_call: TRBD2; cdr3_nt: TGTGCCAGCAGCTTCGCCCTAGCGGGGAAGTACGAGCAGTACTTC; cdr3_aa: CASSFALAGKYEQYF
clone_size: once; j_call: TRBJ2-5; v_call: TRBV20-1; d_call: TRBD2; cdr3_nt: TGCAGTGCTAGGGGTCTAGCGGAGGTGGAGACCCAGTACTTC; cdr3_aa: CSARGLAEVETQYF